These 17 T cell receptor beta chains share one sample of origin, sequenced in a study of cytomegalovirus exposure and HLA in healthy donors. Vbeta (60) and Jbeta (13) primers were used in the PCR. This table comes from immunoSEQ multiplex PCR, and its TCRdb copy is limited to in-frame clones, with some not included. The table lists roughly 120,000 clones, 60% to 85% of them singletons. Sequenced sample: PBMCs. Every receptor here comes from a man aged 50-59 years in good health and CMV-seronegative.

The CDR3 reads CASTWTGGNQPQHF. DNA of the CDR3: TGTGCCAGCACTTGGACAGGGGGCAATCAGCCCCAGCATTTT. The rearrangement links TRBV6-1 to TRBJ1-5; 9 bases are a match to TRBD1. Germline V gene data show CDR1 as MNHNS and CDR2 as SASEGT. This CDR3 contains 14 residues. V lost 7 bases to trimming and J lost 2 bases; unmatched junction nucleotides: 3.

The chain joins TRBV27 to TRBJ1-3, with 8 positions matching TRBD1. V dropped 4 bases and J dropped 8; count of bases not matched to a gene: 7. This CDR3 has 14 amino acids. Germline CDR1 is MNHEY and CDR2 is SMNVEV (reference sequence). CDR3 in amino acids: CASSYQQGGDTIYF. CDR3 nucleotide sequence: TGTGCCAGCAGTTACCAACAGGGGGGAGACACCATATATTTT.

This clone was seen just once. V gene TRBV19 combines with J gene TRBJ2-3; 7 positions match TRBD2. The CDR3 length is 16 residues. CDR1 and CDR2 (germline): LNHDA, SQIVND (reference sequence). V shed 6 bases and J 0 bases; nucleotides not matched to a gene: 9. CDR3 sequence: CASRVRSGVSTDTQYF. CDR3 coding DNA: TGTGCCAGTAGGGTCCGGAGCGGGGTGAGCACAGATACGCAGTATTTT.

The chain has TRBV9 and TRBJ2-7; D is undetermined. The germline V gene encodes CDR1 SGDLS and CDR2 YYNGEE. Trimming pared 3 bases from V and 3 bases from J, leaving 13 bases between. The CDR3 sequence is 14 residues long. This chain's CDR3 is CASSAGRVDYEQYF. In DNA, the CDR3 is TGTGCCAGCAGCGCGGGTAGAGTGGACTACGAGCAGTACTTC.

The V call is TRBV28, the J call TRBJ2-1; D perhaps matches TRBD1 (6 bases). The CDR3 extends over 16 amino acids. Germline V gene sequence: CDR1 MDHEN, CDR2 SYDVKM. The V end was cut by 7 bases, the J end by 4 bases, with 20 bases between. The DNA of the CDR3 is TGTGCCAGCAAAACACGGGACACTGGGGGATACAATGAGCAGTTCTTC. Amino acids: CASKTRDTGGYNEQFF.

The CDR3 here is CASSAGGAAPYEQYV. For the CDR3, the DNA is TGTGCCAGCAGTGCCGGAGGGGCGGCACCCTACGAGCAGTACGTC. This rearrangement joins TRBV6-1 to TRBJ2-7, with TRBD2 as a possible D gene (6 bases). Trimming shortened V by 4 bases and J by 2 bases, and 15 bases separated the two germline ends. The CDR3 is 15 residues long. CDR1 and CDR2 from the germline V gene are MNHNS and SASEGT.

The chain couples TRBV19 to TRBJ1-1; unclear D gene. Trimming cost V 4 bases and J 4 bases, with 13 bases left between them. The CDR3 is 14 residues long. Germline CDR1 is LNHDA and CDR2 is SQIVND (reference sequence). CDR3 amino acids: CASSTTVMGTEAFF. The CDR3 DNA is TGTGCCAGTAGTACCACAGTCATGGGCACTGAAGCTTTCTTT.

The table lists this clone with a few counts. The CDR3, as DNA: TGTGCCAGTAGCCCGGGACAGGGGAGGGGGCAGCCCCAGCATTTT. Its translation: CASSPGQGRGQPQHF. V usage is TRBV19 and J usage is TRBJ1-5; TRBD1 matches 10 bases. V shed 6 bases, J shed 7 bases, and the junction held 9 bases outside the gene matches. CDR3 size: 15 residues. Germline assignment: CDR1 LNHDA and CDR2 SQIVND (reference sequence). The full variable domain, with the rest looked up from reference TRBV19 and TRBJ1-5, is DGGITQSPKYLFRKEGQNVTLSCEQNLNHDAMYWYRQDPGQGLRLIYYSQIVNDFQKGDIAEGYSVSREKKESFPLTVTSAQKNPTAFYLCASSPGQGRGQPQHFGDGTRLSIL.

This clone was counted only a few times. A read error may produce the germline difference seen at one junction end. J is TRBJ2-2 and V is TRBV7-9, with 9 bases that match TRBD1. Germline V CDR1 and CDR2: SEHNR, FQNEAQ (reference sequence). The CDR3 totals 16 residues. CDR3 protein: CSSRSRQGANTGELFF. The CDR3 DNA follows: TGTTCCAGCAGATCTCGACAGGGGGCGAACACCGGGGAGCTGTTTTTT.

The chain links TRBV5-1 to TRBJ2-3; 8 positions match TRBD2. The germline gives CDR1 SGHRS, CDR2 YFSETQ. The CDR3 totals 15 residues. The trim removed 6 bases at V and 2 bases at J, leaving 8 bases unmatched. The CDR3 nucleotides are TGCGCCAGCACCCACGGGGGGGGCGACACAGATACGCAGTATTTT. Residues: CASTHGGGDTDTQYF.

V gene TRBV7-2 combines with J gene TRBJ2-1; possible D gene TRBD1, 7 bases. The CDR3 is 14 residues long. Germline values: CDR1 SGHTA, CDR2 FQGNSA. V shed 6 bases and J shed 7 bases, with 16 bases lying between them. The CDR3 sequence: CASSGLRGPNEQFF. CDR3 bases: TGTGCCAGCAGTGGACTAAGGGGGCCAAATGAGCAGTTCTTC. The full variable domain, completed using reference TRBV7-2 and TRBJ2-1, is GAGVSQSPSNKVTEKGKDVELRCDPISGHTALYWYRQSLGQGLEFLIYFQGNSAPDKSGLPSDRFSAERTGGSVSTLTIQRTQQEDSAVYLCASSGLRGPNEQFFGPGTRLTVL.

The chain carries TRBV19 and TRBJ1-1; TRBD1 matches at 10 bases. CDR1 LNHDA and CDR2 SQIVND come from the germline V gene (reference sequence). The CDR3 extends over 14 amino acids. Trimming removed 6 bases from V and 4 bases from J; junction bases left unmatched: 5. The CDR3, as DNA: TGTGCCAGTAGGGGGACAGGGGAGGGCACTGAAGCTTTCTTT. Its protein is CASRGTGEGTEAFF.

V and J are TRBV6-4 and TRBJ2-5; TRBD2 matches 11 bases. CDR3 length: 15 residues. Germline V gene lookup returns CDR1 MRHNA and CDR2 SNTAGT. J lost 5 bases, V lost 6 bases, and 8 bases had no gene match. The CDR3, as DNA: TGTGCCAGCAGCATGAGCGGGACTAGCGGCGAGACCCAGTACTTC. Protein: CASSMSGTSGETQYF.

The V gene is TRBV5-8, the J gene TRBJ1-1, with 7 bases that match TRBD1. The CDR3 totals 14 residues. Germline loops: CDR1 SGHTS, CDR2 YDEGEE. V shed 6 bases and J 0 bases; nucleotides not matched to a gene: 5. CDR3 sequence reads: CASKRGQVNTEAFF. Here the CDR3 DNA reads TGTGCCAGCAAGAGGGGGCAGGTGAACACTGAAGCTTTCTTT.

The chain links TRBV4-2 to TRBJ2-3; unclear D gene. Trimming removed 1 base at V and 6 bases at J, with 11 bases between. This CDR3 region has 14 residues. Germline values: CDR1 LGHNA, CDR2 YNFKEQ. The CDR3 region has the DNA TGTGCCAGCAGCCAAGGACAAACCATGGATACGCAGTATTTT. This encodes CASSQGQTMDTQYF.

This clone was picked up a small number of times. J is TRBJ2-7 and V is TRBV10-3; D perhaps matches TRBD2 (6 bases). The CDR3 totals 13 residues. V was trimmed by 6 bases and J by 7 bases, leaving 16 bases between them. The germline gives CDR1 ENHRY, CDR2 SYGVKD. In DNA, the CDR3 is TGTGCCATCAGGACCCCAGCGGGTTCTGAGCAGTACTTC. Protein: CAIRTPAGSEQYF.

The V call is TRBV15, the J call TRBJ2-5; maybe TRBD1 (6 bases). The CDR3 loop spans 14 amino acids. Germline loops: CDR1 LNHNV, CDR2 YYDKDF (reference sequence). The V gene lost 0 bases and the J gene lost 5 bases, with 10 bases spanning the gap. Here the CDR3 DNA reads TGTGCCACCAGCAGAGATGGGGGCGGGGAGACCCAGTACTTC. Protein product: CATSRDGGGETQYF. Complete variable domain (other parts from reference TRBV15 and TRBJ2-5): DAMVIQNPRYQVTQFGKPVTLSCSQTLNHNVMYWYQQKSSQAPKLLFHYYDKDFNNEADTPDNFQSRRPNTSFCFLDIRSPGLGDTAMYLCATSRDGGGETQYFGPGTRLLVL.